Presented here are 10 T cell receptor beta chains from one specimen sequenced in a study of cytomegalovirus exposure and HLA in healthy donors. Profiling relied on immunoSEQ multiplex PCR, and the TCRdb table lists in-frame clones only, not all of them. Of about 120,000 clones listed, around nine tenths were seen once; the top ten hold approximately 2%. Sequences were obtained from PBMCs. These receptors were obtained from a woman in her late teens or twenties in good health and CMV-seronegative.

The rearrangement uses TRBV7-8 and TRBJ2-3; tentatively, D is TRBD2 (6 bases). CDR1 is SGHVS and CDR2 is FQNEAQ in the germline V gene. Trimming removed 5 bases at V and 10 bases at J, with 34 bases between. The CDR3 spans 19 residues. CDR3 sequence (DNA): TGTGCCAGCAGCCCAAACGATTGGTGGGCAGGGCTGTTTGAGCGGGCGCAGTATTTT. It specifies CASSPNDWWAGLFERAQYF.

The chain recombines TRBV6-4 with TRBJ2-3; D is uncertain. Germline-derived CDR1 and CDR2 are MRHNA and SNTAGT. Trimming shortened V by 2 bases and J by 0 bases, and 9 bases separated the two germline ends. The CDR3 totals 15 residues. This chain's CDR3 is CASSDLADSTDTQYF. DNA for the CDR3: TGTGCCAGCAGTGACCTGGCGGATAGCACAGATACGCAGTATTTT.

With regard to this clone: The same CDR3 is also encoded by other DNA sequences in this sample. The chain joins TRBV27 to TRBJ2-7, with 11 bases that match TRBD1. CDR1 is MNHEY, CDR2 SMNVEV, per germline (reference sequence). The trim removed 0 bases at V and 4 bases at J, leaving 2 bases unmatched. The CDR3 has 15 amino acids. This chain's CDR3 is CASSLSGTGGYEQYF. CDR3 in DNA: TGTGCCAGCAGTTTATCCGGGACAGGGGGGTACGAGCAGTACTTC.

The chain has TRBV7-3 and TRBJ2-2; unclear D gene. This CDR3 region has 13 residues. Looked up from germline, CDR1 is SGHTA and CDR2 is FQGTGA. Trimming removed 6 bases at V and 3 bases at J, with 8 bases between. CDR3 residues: CASSWADTGELFF. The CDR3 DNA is TGTGCCAGCAGTTGGGCTGACACCGGGGAGCTGTTTTTT.

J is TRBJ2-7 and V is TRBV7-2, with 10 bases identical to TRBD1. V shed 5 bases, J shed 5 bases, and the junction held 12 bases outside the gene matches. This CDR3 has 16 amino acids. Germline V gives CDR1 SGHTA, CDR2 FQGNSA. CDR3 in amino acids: CASSRTGTGVSHEQYF. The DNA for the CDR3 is TGTGCCAGCAGCAGAACTGGGACAGGGGTATCCCACGAGCAGTACTTC.

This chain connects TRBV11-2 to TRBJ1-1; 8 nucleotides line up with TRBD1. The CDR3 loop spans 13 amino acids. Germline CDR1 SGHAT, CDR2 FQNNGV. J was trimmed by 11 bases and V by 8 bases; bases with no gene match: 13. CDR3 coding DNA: TGTGCCAGCTTAAAATGGCAGACAGGGGTCGCTTTCTTT. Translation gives CASLKWQTGVAFF.

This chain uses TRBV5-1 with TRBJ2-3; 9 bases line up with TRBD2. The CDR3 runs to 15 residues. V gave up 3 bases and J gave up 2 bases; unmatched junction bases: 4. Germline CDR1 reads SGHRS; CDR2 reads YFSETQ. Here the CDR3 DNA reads TGCGCCAGCAGCTCCGTAGCGGGAGTCACAGATACGCAGTATTTT. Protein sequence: CASSSVAGVTDTQYF. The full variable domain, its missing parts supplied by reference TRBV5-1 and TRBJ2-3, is KAGVTQTPRYLIKTRGQQVTLSCSPISGHRSVSWYQQTPGQGLQFLFEYFSETQRNKGNFPGRFSGRQFSNSRSEMNVSTLELGDSALYLCASSSVAGVTDTQYFGPGTRLTVL.

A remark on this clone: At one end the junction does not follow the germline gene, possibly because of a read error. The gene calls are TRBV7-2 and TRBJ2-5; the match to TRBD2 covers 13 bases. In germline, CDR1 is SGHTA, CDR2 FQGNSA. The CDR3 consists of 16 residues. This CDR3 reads CASSIGLAGAQGTQYF. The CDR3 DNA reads TGTGCCAGCAGCATCGGACTAGCGGGAGCTCAAGGGACCCAGTACTTC. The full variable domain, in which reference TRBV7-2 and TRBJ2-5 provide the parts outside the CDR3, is GAGVSQSPSNKVTEKGKDVELRCDPISGHTALYWYRQSLGQGLEFLIYFQGNSAPDKSGLPSDRFSAERTGGSVSTLTIQRTQQEDSAVYLCASSIGLAGAQGTQYFGPGTRLLVL.

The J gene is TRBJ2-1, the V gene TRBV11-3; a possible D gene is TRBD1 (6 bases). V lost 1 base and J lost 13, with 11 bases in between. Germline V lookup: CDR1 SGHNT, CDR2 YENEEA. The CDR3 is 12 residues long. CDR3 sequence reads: CASSLAGQRQFF. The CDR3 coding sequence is TGTGCCAGCAGCTTAGCCGGACAGCGTCAGTTCTTC. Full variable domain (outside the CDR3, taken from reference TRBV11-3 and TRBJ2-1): EAGVVQSPRYKIIEKKQPVAFWCNPISGHNTLYWYLQNLGQGPELLIRYENEEAVDDSQLPKDRFSAERLKGVDSTLKIQPAELGDSAVYLCASSLAGQRQFFGPGTRLTVL.

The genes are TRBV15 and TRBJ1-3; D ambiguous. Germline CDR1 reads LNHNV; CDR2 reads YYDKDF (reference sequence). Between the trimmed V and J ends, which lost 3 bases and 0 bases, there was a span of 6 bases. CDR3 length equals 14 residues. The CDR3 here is CATSSGSSGNTIYF. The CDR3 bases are TGTGCCACCAGCAGCGGTAGCTCTGGAAACACCATATATTTT.